These T cell receptor beta chains were read from a single sample in a study of blood T cell repertoires in COVID-19. Sequencing used immunoSEQ multiplex PCR; TCRdb keeps in-frame clones, though not all of them. The sample carries roughly 100,000 clones, 87% recorded once. Sequencing was performed on peripheral blood. The source of these receptors is a woman in her fifties or sixties with COVID-19, enrolled during active disease. The CDR3 runs from the conserved cysteine through the conserved F or W. Fields, in order: V gene, CDR3 protein.

V: TRBV21-1; CDR3: CASSLWTGPLNTQYF
V: TRBV6-5; CDR3: CASSYSDRAAEAFF
V: TRBV10-3; CDR3: CAISVQGPYEQYF
V: TRBV28; CDR3: CASSLGTPTGELFF
V: TRBV5-8; CDR3: CASSLVDRDVETQYF
V: TRBV10-2; CDR3: CASSEHRDSPLHF
V: TRBV5-1; CDR3: CASSLAGQGFNEQFF
V: TRBV4-1; CDR3: CASGTTSGVNTGELFF
V: TRBV5-6; CDR3: CASSRGQANQPQHF
V: TRBV2; CDR3: CASSDQGPKELFF
V: TRBV20-1; CDR3: CSAPHYYEQYF
V: TRBV11-2; CDR3: CASSPSRDRGPNEKLFF
V: TRBV4-3; CDR3: CASSPSLLSGGAASGELFF
V: TRBV12-3/TRBV12-4; CDR3: CASSLTGIEQYF
V: TRBV19; CDR3: CASTRQTNTEAFF
V: TRBV30; CDR3: CAWSDSSYEQYF
V: TRBV30; CDR3: CAYDISSGNTIYF
V: TRBV18; CDR3: CASSPRNRDYGYTF
V: TRBV3-1/TRBV3-2; CDR3: CASSQGGGDARNEQFF
V: TRBV4-1; CDR3: CASSQEASSYEQYF
V: TRBV4-3; CDR3: CASRPNTGGNQPQHF
V: TRBV18; CDR3: CASSPPGGIVEQYF
V: TRBV6-1; CDR3: CASSDFVRGTDTQYF
V: TRBV2; CDR3: CASSGAHRVEQYF
V: TRBV6-5; CDR3: CASTPTGYKSPLHF
V: TRBV15; CDR3: CATSRVRGGTNEQFF
V: TRBV6-4; CDR3: CASSAVASGGTDTQYF
V: TRBV19; CDR3: CASSTLERGPYGYTF
V: TRBV4-1; CDR3: CASSLTGLRNSGNTIYF
V: TRBV15; CDR3: CATSRDGSGMGYEQYF
V: TRBV10-2; CDR3: CASGRGGQNNEQFF
V: TRBV23-1; CDR3: CASSQGDRGVNEQFF
V: TRBV9; CDR3: CASSATGQLNEKLFF
V: TRBV15; CDR3: CATSRDPGGNQPQHF
V: TRBV5-1; CDR3: CASSPSPAGTNEKLFF
V: TRBV7-9; CDR3: CASSLVGALNTEAFF
V: TRBV5-1; CDR3: CASRRVAGIDETQYF
V: TRBV5-6; CDR3: CASSFKTDSGTDTQYF
V: TRBV11-2; CDR3: CASSLWDRGHSTQYF